The clone carrying this T cell receptor (beta chain) was counted between two and nine times. Germline-derived CDR1 and CDR2 are WNHNN and SYGVQD (reference sequence). The V and J ends lost 0 bases and 0 bases respectively, with 11 bases between them. The CDR3 extends over 16 amino acids. Assay: immunoSEQ multiplex PCR; the TCRdb copy retains only in-frame clones and omits some. This sample has under 100,000 clones, with about nine tenths found just once. These data are taken from a study of control samples from healthy donors and cancer patients. The rearrangement uses TRBV10-1 and TRBJ1-1, with no clear D. This receptor was obtained from a woman in her 70s in good health. The specimen sequenced was blood. The CDR3 loop reads CASSESPARMNTEAFF. CDR3 bases: TGCGCCAGCAGTGAGTCGCCGGCCCGAATGAACACTGAAGCTTTCTTT.